This TCR beta chain is drawn from a study of sequential checkpoint blockade in melanoma. Treatment meaning: randomized to nivolumab then ipilimumab (arm A) or the reverse (arm B). Repertoires were generated with immunoSEQ multiplex PCR, while TCRdb's copy carries only in-frame clones and drops some. The sample shows roughly 13,000 clones, approximately 22% of them seen only once. This receptor was taken from a human donor with melanoma. The source material was tumor tissue (inferred from file names), sampled from a patient given nivolumab and ipilimumab in sequence.

CDR3 coding DNA: TGCGCCAGCGAGGGGACTAGCGGGAGTCTTGAGCAGTTCTTC. This sequence encodes CASEGTSGSLEQFF. The chain joins TRBV10-2 to TRBJ2-1; 14 nucleotides agree with TRBD2. After removal of 8 bases from V and 9 bases from J, the junction contained 6 bases not matched to a gene. The germline gives CDR1 WSHSY, CDR2 SAAADI. This CDR3 has 14 residues.